This T cell receptor beta chain was identified during a study of blood T cell repertoires in COVID-19. Study-level information: T cells, B-cell-depleted T cells, or PBMCs provided the cDNA or gDNA that served as material.

The germline gives CDR1 SQVTM, CDR2 ANQGSEA. The CDR3 has 12 residues. V dropped 4 bases and J dropped 5; count of bases not matched to a gene: 2. In assigning cohorts, the study relied on participant-reported clinical history. Profiling relied on immunoSEQ multiplex PCR, and the TCRdb table lists in-frame clones only, not all of them. The sample contains 350,000 to 400,000 clones, roughly nine tenths of which appear only once. Sequenced material: PBMCs or T cells enriched from blood (not recorded which). This TCR derives from a woman in her 40s who had been exposed to COVID-19. The chain has TRBV29-1 and TRBJ1-2; 9 bases align to TRBD1. CDR3 coding DNA: TGCAGCGTTGGGGGGACAGGGTATGGCTACACCTTC. Translation: CSVGGTGYGYTF. Full variable domain (outside the CDR3, taken from reference TRBV29-1 and TRBJ1-2): SAVISQKPSRDICQRGTSLTIQCQVDSQVTMMFWYRQQPGQSLTLIATANQGSEATYESGFVIDKFPISRPNLTFSTLTVSNMSPEDSSIYLCSVGGTGYGYTFGSGTRLTVV.